These 32 T cell receptor beta chains were sequenced from one sample in a study of cytomegalovirus exposure and HLA in healthy donors. The PCR made use of 60 Vbeta and 13 Jbeta primers. Using immunoSEQ multiplex PCR, the repertoire was profiled, and TCRdb retains in-frame clones only, with some absent. The repertoire holds 150,000 to 200,000 clones, with around 78% as singletons. Sequences were obtained from PBMCs. Source of these receptors: a man younger than 35 in good health and CMV-seronegative.

The V and J genes are TRBV7-9 and TRBJ2-5; D is perhaps TRBD2 (6 bases). The ends were cut back, 3 bases at V and 5 bases at J, with 10 bases in the middle. Germline CDR1 is SEHNR and CDR2 is FQNEAQ (reference sequence). This CDR3 spans 13 amino acids. The CDR3 region is CASSFRGLETQYF. The CDR3 DNA is TGTGCCAGCAGCTTCCGGGGGTTGGAGACCCAGTACTTC.

The chain recombines TRBV5-8 with TRBJ2-2, with 7 positions matching TRBD2. The V gene's germline CDR1 is SGHTS and CDR2 YDEGEE. The length of the CDR3 is 15 residues. J gave up 9 bases and V 5 bases, and 13 bases lay outside the gene matches. The CDR3 DNA follows: TGTGCCAGCAGGAATAGGATGGGAGGGACCCGGGAGCTGTTTTTT. Protein product: CASRNRMGGTRELFF.

The genes are TRBV11-2 and TRBJ2-2, with TRBD2 as a possible D gene (5 bases). Per germline, CDR1 SGHAT and CDR2 FQNNGV. CDR3 length: 17 residues. With 6 bases removed from V and 8 bases from J, the gap between germline ends came to 25 bases. The CDR3 bases are TGTGCCAGCAGACCCCAGAGGGCTAGCCCCGAGGGTGGGGAGCTGTTTTTT. Encoded protein: CASRPQRASPEGGELFF. The variable domain in full, with the rest retrieved from reference TRBV11-2 and TRBJ2-2, is EAGVAQSPRYKIIEKRQSVAFWCNPISGHATLYWYQQILGQGPKLLIQFQNNGVVDDSQLPKDRFSAERLKGVDSTLKIQPAKLEDSAVYLCASRPQRASPEGGELFFGEGSRLTVL.

This clone came up a few times. The genes are TRBV14 and TRBJ2-3, with TRBD2 identical over 7 bases. The germline V gene encodes CDR1 SGHDN and CDR2 FVKESK. The length of the CDR3 is 12 residues. V shed 4 bases, J shed 11 bases, and the junction held 6 bases outside the gene matches. The CDR3 here is CASSPPGRGQYF. DNA for the CDR3: TGTGCCAGCAGCCCTCCAGGGAGGGGGCAGTATTTT.

The chain carries TRBV2 and TRBJ2-1; TRBD1 aligns across 9 bases. Per germline, CDR1 SNHLY and CDR2 FYNNEI. There are 14 residues in the CDR3. The V gene end was trimmed by 5 bases and the J gene end by 9 bases; junction bases not matched to a gene: 8. This CDR3 reads CASSRETQGAEQFF. CDR3 nucleotides: TGTGCCAGCAGTAGAGAGACACAGGGGGCTGAGCAGTTCTTC. The full variable domain, rest sourced from reference TRBV2 and TRBJ2-1, is EPEVTQTPSHQVTQMGQEVILRCVPISNHLYFYWYRQILGQKVEFLVSFYNNEISEKSEIFDDQFSVERPDGSNFTLKIRSTKLEDSAMYFCASSRETQGAEQFFGPGTRLTVL.

A note on this clone: Other nucleotide sequences in the sample specify the same CDR3. V and J are TRBV2 and TRBJ1-2; tentatively, D is TRBD1 (5 bases). Trimming stripped 2 bases from V and 5 bases from J, with 9 bases between. The CDR3 spans 13 residues. CDR1 SNHLY and CDR2 FYNNEI come from the germline V gene. The CDR3 nucleotides are TGTGCCAGCAGTGAAAGGGGCGCTTATGGCTACACCTTC. Translating gives CASSERGAYGYTF.

V is TRBV30 and J is TRBJ1-4; the D gene is possibly TRBD1 (5 bases). The CDR3 is 14 amino acids. The ends were cut back, 1 base at V and 8 bases at J, with 14 bases in the middle. Germline V gene sequence: CDR1 GTSNPN, CDR2 SVGIG (reference sequence). The CDR3 spells CAWSADLGGEKLFF. In DNA, the CDR3 is TGTGCCTGGAGTGCCGACTTGGGGGGGGAAAAACTGTTTTTT.

This clone was seen a single time. The V gene is TRBV7-9, the J gene TRBJ2-5, with 7 positions matching TRBD2. Trimming at V came to 3 bases and at J to 5 bases, leaving 0 bases not matched to a gene. Germline loops: CDR1 SEHNR, CDR2 FQNEAQ (reference sequence). The length of the CDR3 is 12 residues. As DNA, the CDR3 is TGTGCCAGCAGCTTGCGGGGGGAGACCCAGTACTTC. The encoded protein is CASSLRGETQYF.

This rearrangement joins TRBV7-9 to TRBJ2-3; TRBD2 matches at 8 bases. This CDR3 has 16 amino acids. Per the germline V gene, CDR1 is SEHNR and CDR2 is FQNEAQ (reference sequence). Trimming took 3 bases from V and 6 from J; bases not matched to a gene: 11. The CDR3 DNA reads TGTGCCAGCAGCTTTGGTAGCGGGGTAGATCCCGATACGCAGTATTTT. As protein: CASSFGSGVDPDTQYF. The full variable domain, rest sourced from reference TRBV7-9 and TRBJ2-3, is DTGVSQNPRHKITKRGQNVTFRCDPISEHNRLYWYRQTLGQGPEFLTYFQNEAQLEKSRLLSDRFSAERPKGSFSTLEIQRTEQGDSAMYLCASSFGSGVDPDTQYFGPGTRLTVL.

This chain links TRBV5-1 with TRBJ2-7; tentatively, D is TRBD1 (6 bases). The CDR3 spans 13 residues. V was cut by 2 bases and J by 6 bases, with 12 bases left in between. Germline CDR1 is SGHRS and CDR2 is YFSETQ. The DNA of the CDR3 is TGCGCCAGCAGCTTAACAGGGTTGGGCGAGCAGTACTTC. This gives the protein CASSLTGLGEQYF.

V and J are TRBV30 and TRBJ1-1; D gene unclear. This CDR3 region has 11 residues. V was cut by 3 bases and J by 6 bases, with 8 bases left in between. The germline CDR1 and CDR2 sequences are GTSNPN and SVGIG (reference sequence). CDR3 DNA: TGTGCCTGGAGGAGGGAAGCTGAAGCTTTCTTT. This gives the protein CAWRREAEAFF.

The chain recombines TRBV4-1 with TRBJ1-2, with unresolved D. The germline V gene has CDR1 MGHRA and CDR2 YSYEKL. The CDR3 loop spans 14 amino acids. V lost 1 base and J 4 bases, leaving 10 bases between the germline ends. The CDR3 nucleotides read TGCGCCAGCAGCCAAGGAACGGGAACCTATGGCTACACCTTC. Protein sequence: CASSQGTGTYGYTF.

The rearrangement links TRBV6-7 to TRBJ1-6; D gene unclear. TRBV6-7 counts as an open reading frame of uncertain function. CDR3 size: 17 residues. V was clipped by 2 bases and J by 6 bases, with 17 bases between them. CDR3 DNA sequence: TGTGCCAGCAGTTACCTGACTAAAGCCGGGAGTAATTCACCCCTCCACTTT. Translated, it gives CASSYLTKAGSNSPLHF.

J is TRBJ2-2 and V is TRBV6-5, with D possibly matching TRBD2 (6 bases). The germline CDR1 and CDR2 sequences are MNHEY and SVGAGI. Trimming stripped 6 bases from V and 0 bases from J, with 11 bases between. This CDR3 is 15 amino acids long. CDR3 coding DNA: TGTGCCAGCAGCCACGGGGGAGCGAACACCGGGGAGCTGTTTTTT. This codes for CASSHGGANTGELFF.

This chain uses TRBV7-3 with TRBJ2-3; 12 bases line up with TRBD1. Germline CDR1 reads SGHTA; CDR2 reads FQGTGA. V was pared by 3 bases and J by 5 bases, with 3 bases of the junction left unmatched. The CDR3 extends over 15 amino acids. This CDR3 is CASSLGQGAEDTQYF. Here the CDR3 DNA reads TGTGCCAGCAGCTTGGGACAGGGGGCAGAAGATACGCAGTATTTT. The entire variable domain, with the rest obtained from reference TRBV7-3 and TRBJ2-3, is as follows: GAGVSQTPSNKVTEKGKYVELRCDPISGHTALYWYRQSLGQGPEFLIYFQGTGAADDSGLPNDRFFAVRPEGSVSTLKIQRTERGDSAVYLCASSLGQGAEDTQYFGPGTRLTVL.

Concerning this clone itself: A read error may produce the germline difference seen at one junction end. V and J are TRBV19 and TRBJ1-3, with D maybe TRBD1 (6 bases). CDR3 length: 14 residues. Per the germline V gene, CDR1 is LNHDA and CDR2 is SQIVND (reference sequence). The CDR3 bases are TGTGCCAGTAGTATCAAGTATAGGGGGTATGGCGACTCCTTT. Amino acid sequence: CASSIKYRGYGDSF.

There are a few counts of this clone. A junction boundary mismatches the germline segment, possibly from a read error. V usage is TRBV7-7 and J usage is TRBJ2-1, with TRBD1 matching 9 bases. The CDR3 runs 15 residues. Germline V gives CDR1 SSHAT, CDR2 FNYEAQ (reference sequence). The CDR3 DNA sequence: TGTGCTAGCAGCCGGACAGGGGCGGGTTACAATGAGCAGTTCTTC. Protein sequence: CASSRTGAGYNEQFF. Full variable domain (outside the CDR3, taken from reference TRBV7-7 and TRBJ2-1): GAGVSQSPRYKVTKRGQDVTLRCDPISSHATLYWYQQALGQGPEFLTYFNYEAQPDKSGLPSDRFSAERPEGSISTLTIQRTEQRDSAMYRCASSRTGAGYNEQFFGPGTRLTVL.

The chain joins TRBV7-9 to TRBJ1-2, with D maybe TRBD1 (5 bases). Germline V gives CDR1 SEHNR, CDR2 FQNEAQ (reference sequence). Trimming took 1 base from V and 7 from J, leaving 10 bases between them. The CDR3 has 13 residues. The CDR3 region has the DNA TGTGCCAGCAGCTTAGGAGCAGGGATTGGCTACACCTTC. This codes for CASSLGAGIGYTF.

This clone came up once. This sequence joins TRBV29-1 and TRBJ1-1; D may be TRBD1 (6 bases). The germline CDR1 and CDR2 sequences are SQVTM and ANQGSEA. V was pared by 4 bases and J by 6 bases, with 27 bases between. The CDR3 is 17 amino acids. This CDR3 reads CSVGGRQGIRDYAEAFF. For the CDR3, the DNA is TGCAGCGTTGGAGGCCGGCAGGGGATACGGGATTACGCTGAAGCTTTCTTT.

The rearrangement links TRBV19 to TRBJ1-2, with 7 bases fitting TRBD1. CDR1 and CDR2 (germline): LNHDA, SQIVND (reference sequence). After removal of 10 bases from V and 3 bases from J, the junction contained 5 bases not matched to a gene. The CDR3 has 12 residues. CDR3 DNA sequence: TGTGCCATTCGACAGGGACACTATGGCTACACCTTC. Encoded protein: CAIRQGHYGYTF.

V and J are TRBV6-1 and TRBJ1-2, with a possible D match to TRBD1 (5 bases). The germline CDR1 and CDR2 sequences are MNHNS and SASEGT. Between the trimmed V and J ends, which lost 6 bases and 2 bases, there was a span of 16 bases. This CDR3 is built from 15 residues. CDR3: CASSRDHDSNYGYTF. CDR3 coding DNA: TGTGCCAGCAGCCGAGATCATGACAGCAACTATGGCTACACCTTC.

V is TRBV5-1 and J is TRBJ2-5; the match to TRBD2 covers 7 bases. The J segment lost 4 bases and the V segment lost 5 bases, leaving 17 bases of the junction unmatched. The germline V gene encodes CDR1 SGHRS and CDR2 YFSETQ. This CDR3 is 17 amino acids long. The CDR3 loop is CASRKREGAGSSETQYF. The CDR3 DNA sequence: TGCGCCAGCAGAAAGAGGGAGGGAGCGGGGTCCTCAGAGACCCAGTACTTC. The variable domain in full, completed from reference TRBV5-1 and TRBJ2-5, reads KAGVTQTPRYLIKTRGQQVTLSCSPISGHRSVSWYQQTPGQGLQFLFEYFSETQRNKGNFPGRFSGRQFSNSRSEMNVSTLELGDSALYLCASRKREGAGSSETQYFGPGTRLLVL.

The chain recombines TRBV2 with TRBJ2-2, with 13 bases fitting TRBD2. The V segment lost 6 bases and the J segment 1 base; nucleotides outside the gene matches: 2. The V gene's germline CDR1 is SNHLY and CDR2 FYNNEI. The CDR3 is 16 residues long. DNA of the CDR3: TGTGCCAGCAGAAGACTAGCGGGGGGGAACACCGGGGAGCTGTTTTTT. Residues: CASRRLAGGNTGELFF.

The chain couples TRBV7-9 to TRBJ1-4; no clear D gene. Trimming shortened V by 4 bases and J by 9 bases, and 12 bases separated the two germline ends. The CDR3 runs 13 residues. Per germline, CDR1 SEHNR and CDR2 FQNEAQ (reference sequence). CDR3 coding DNA: TGTGCCAGCAGCTACCCCCGGGAGCAAAAACTGTTTTTT. It is translated as CASSYPREQKLFF. Combining the CDR3 with reference TRBV7-9 and TRBJ1-4 gives the whole variable domain DTGVSQNPRHKITKRGQNVTFRCDPISEHNRLYWYRQTLGQGPEFLTYFQNEAQLEKSRLLSDRFSAERPKGSFSTLEIQRTEQGDSAMYLCASSYPREQKLFFGSGTQLSVL.

The chain links TRBV2 to TRBJ2-3, with 12 bases identical to TRBD1. V shed 6 bases, J shed 5 bases, and the junction held 15 bases outside the gene matches. This CDR3 is 18 amino acids long. Looked up from germline, CDR1 is SNHLY and CDR2 is FYNNEI. Written as DNA, the CDR3 is TGTGCCAGCAGCCCCCTCACCGGGACAGGGGGCCTTGGAGATACGCAGTATTTT. Its protein is CASSPLTGTGGLGDTQYF.

CDR3 sequence reads: CASSFRAKNIQYF. CDR3 coding DNA: TGTGCCAGCAGTTTTAGAGCCAAAAACATTCAGTACTTC. V is TRBV2 and J is TRBJ2-4; D unclear. The V end lost 5 bases, the J end lost 0 bases, and 5 bases lay between the germline ends. CDR1 is SNHLY, CDR2 FYNNEI, per germline. CDR3 length equals 13 residues.

V usage is TRBV9 and J usage is TRBJ1-6; D possibly corresponds to TRBD1 (5 bases). Germline lookup yields CDR1 SGDLS and CDR2 YYNGEE. The CDR3 covers 15 residues. V lost 0 bases and J lost 8, with 12 bases in between. This chain's CDR3 is CASSVVGGEDSPLHF. The CDR3 DNA follows: TGTGCCAGCAGCGTAGTAGGAGGGGAGGATTCACCCCTCCACTTT.

V usage is TRBV28 and J usage is TRBJ2-7; tentatively, D is TRBD1 (6 bases). The CDR3 runs 15 residues. V was trimmed by 6 bases and J by 6 bases, leaving 21 bases between them. CDR1 and CDR2 from the germline V gene are MDHEN and SYDVKM. CDR3: CASSQAQGPVFEQYF. CDR3 DNA sequence: TGTGCCAGCAGCCAGGCACAGGGTCCGGTTTTCGAGCAGTACTTC.

This chain uses TRBV27 with TRBJ1-4; 8 bases are a match to TRBD1. The J segment lost 8 bases and the V segment lost 5 bases, leaving 4 bases of the junction unmatched. CDR3 size: 13 residues. Germline loops: CDR1 MNHEY, CDR2 SMNVEV (reference sequence). The CDR3 coding sequence is TGTGCCAGCAGTGGACAGGGTCGGGAAAAACTGTTTTTT. It codes for CASSGQGREKLFF.

A few counts support this clone. The V call is TRBV5-6, the J call TRBJ1-1, with a weak D call TRBD1 (6 bases). Trimming cost V 4 bases and J 2 bases, with 15 bases left between them. The germline gives CDR1 SGHDT, CDR2 YYEEEE. This CDR3 has 15 residues. The CDR3 DNA reads as TGTGCCAGCAGCCCGAGGGGGATAATTAACACTGAAGCTTTCTTT. It translates to CASSPRGIINTEAFF.

This chain uses TRBV4-2 with TRBJ1-2, with D unclear. Trimming took off 1 base at V and 0 bases at J, with 12 bases between the two ends. The CDR3 extends over 16 amino acids. CDR1 LGHNA and CDR2 YNFKEQ come from the germline V gene. The CDR3 loop is CASSQAWGEANYGYTF. The CDR3 bases are TGTGCCAGCAGCCAAGCGTGGGGAGAGGCTAACTATGGCTACACCTTC.

CDR3 sequence: CASSQRSSLTGELFF. The DNA of the CDR3 is TGTGCCAGCAGCCAGCGGAGCTCGCTCACCGGGGAGCTGTTTTTT. The chain combines TRBV9 with TRBJ2-2; perhaps TRBD2 as D (5 bases). Germline V gene sequence: CDR1 SGDLS, CDR2 YYNGEE. Trimming took 4 bases from V and 4 from J, leaving 14 bases between them. CDR3 length: 15 amino acids.